This is a list of T cell receptor beta chains from one sample in a study of technical replicates of blood from a handful of donors. The protocol was immunoSEQ multiplex PCR, while the TCRdb copy is restricted to in-frame clones and leaves out a portion. This sample yields about 76,000 clones, of which roughly 91% are seen a single time; approximately 0.25% belongs to the top ten. The sample was T cells isolated from PBMCs. Every receptor here comes from a human donor in good health. CDR3s include the opening cysteine and the closing phenylalanine or tryptophan. The order of the fields is D gene, J gene, V gene, clone size, CDR3 protein, CDR3 DNA. D genes are given only for firm matches. Some rows mark clone size as missing; the rest say once, few, many or name a class of expanded clone.

NA	TRBJ2-3	TRBV27	NA	CASSIGTGTDTQYF	TGTGCCAGCAGTATCGGAACAGGGACAGATACGCAGTATTTT
TRBD1	TRBJ2-3	TRBV18	NA	CASSPRDRGEAIDTQYF	TGTGCCAGCTCACCGAGAGACAGGGGAGAGGCGATAGATACGCAGTATTTT
TRBD1	TRBJ1-5	TRBV6-1	NA	CASSESGGTQPQHF	TGTGCCAGCAGTGAGTCAGGGGGCACTCAGCCCCAGCATTTT
TRBD1	TRBJ2-7	TRBV6-6	NA	CASSPGQGMGEQYF	TGTGCCAGCAGCCCGGGACAGGGTATGGGGGAGCAGTACTTC
NA	TRBJ1-2	TRBV7-8	NA	CASSAKQGTNYGYTF	TGTGCCAGCAGTGCTAAGCAGGGGACTAACTATGGCTACACCTTC
TRBD1	TRBJ1-5	TRBV16	once	CASSQFYRGFGNNQPQHF	TGTGCCAGCAGCCAATTTTACAGGGGATTTGGGAACAATCAGCCCCAGCATTTT
TRBD2	TRBJ2-7	TRBV30	NA	CAWEWGGGYEQYF	TGTGCCTGGGAGTGGGGGGGTGGCTACGAGCAGTACTTC
TRBD1	TRBJ1-4	TRBV28	few	CASILGQGGEKLFF	TGTGCCAGCATCCTCGGACAGGGAGGTGAAAAACTGTTTTTT
TRBD2	TRBJ2-3	TRBV4-1	NA	CASSTGLAGVLGTDTQYF	TGCGCCAGCAGCACCGGACTAGCGGGAGTGCTCGGCACAGATACGCAGTATTTT
TRBD2	TRBJ2-7	TRBV28	NA	CASSLGGGRYEQYF	TGTGCCAGCAGCCTGGGGGGAGGGCGGTACGAGCAGTACTTC
NA	TRBJ1-4	TRBV30	NA	CARLGGGGEKLFF	TGTGCCCGCCTTGGGGGGGGCGGCGAAAAACTGTTTTTT
NA	TRBJ2-5	TRBV7-9	once	CASSLGTREGETQYF	TGTGCCAGCAGCTTAGGCACCCGTGAGGGTGAGACCCAGTACTTC
NA	TRBJ2-3	TRBV27	NA	CASSPRRVGTDTQYF	TGTGCCAGCAGTCCAAGGAGGGTTGGCACAGATACGCAGTATTTT
TRBD1	TRBJ1-1	TRBV5-1	few	CASSESTGGLKAFF	TGCGCCAGCAGCGAGAGCACAGGGGGCCTGAAAGCTTTCTTT
NA	TRBJ2-1	TRBV11-2	NA	CASSLDTPRGEQFF	TGTGCCAGCAGCTTAGATACCCCAAGAGGTGAGCAGTTCTTC
TRBD2	TRBJ2-7	TRBV19	NA	CASPGLAPQKPNEQYF	TGTGCCAGCCCGGGACTAGCGCCCCAGAAACCTAATGAGCAGTACTTC
NA	TRBJ2-1	TRBV9	NA	CASSVGGTSLNEQFF	TGTGCCAGCAGCGTAGGGGGGACAAGTCTAAATGAGCAGTTCTTC
NA	TRBJ1-5	TRBV6-1	NA	CASSEKRGGASGQPQHF	TGTGCCAGCAGTGAGAAAAGGGGGGGAGCTTCGGGTCAGCCCCAGCATTTT
NA	TRBJ1-5	TRBV6-1	once	CASRKVGLDQPQHF	TGTGCCAGCAGGAAGGTGGGGCTCGATCAGCCCCAGCATTTT
TRBD2	TRBJ2-7	TRBV29-1	once	CSVEPIGLAKNYEQYF	TGCAGCGTTGAACCGATCGGACTAGCGAAGAACTACGAGCAGTACTTC
TRBD1	TRBJ2-7	TRBV10-1	NA	CASSERQGVSSYEQYF	TGCGCCAGCAGTGAGCGTCAGGGGGTGAGCTCCTACGAGCAGTACTTC
NA	TRBJ2-1	TRBV28	NA	CAGARLHHNEQFF	TGTGCCGGAGCGAGGCTTCACCACAATGAGCAGTTCTTC
NA	TRBJ2-7	TRBV7-9	NA	CASSPGGWGASYEQYF	TGTGCCAGCAGCCCAGGGGGGTGGGGGGCGTCCTACGAGCAGTACTTC
TRBD1	TRBJ1-5	TRBV27	NA	CASSWGQGGNQPQHF	TGTGCCAGCAGTTGGGGACAGGGTGGCAATCAGCCCCAGCATTTT
TRBD1	TRBJ1-3	TRBV6-6	NA	CASSPYRDRKNTIYF	TGTGCCAGCAGCCCCTACCGGGACAGAAAAAACACCATATATTTT
NA	TRBJ2-7	TRBV18	once	CASSLDSKAYEQYF	TGTGCCAGCTCACTCGACAGTAAAGCCTACGAGCAGTACTTC
TRBD2	TRBJ2-2	TRBV12-5	NA	CASGFGLAGADTGELFF	TGTGCTAGTGGTTTCGGACTAGCGGGGGCCGACACCGGGGAGCTGTTTTTT
NA	TRBJ1-2	TRBV7-9	few	CASSLDRDGYTF	TGTGCCAGCAGCTTAGACAGGGATGGCTACACCTTC
TRBD2	TRBJ2-3	TRBV10-3	NA	CAISVSKTSGSTDTQYF	TGTGCCATCAGTGTATCCAAGACTAGCGGCAGCACAGATACGCAGTATTTT
NA	TRBJ1-1	TRBV18	NA	CASSPTDSNMNTEAFF	TGTGCCAGCTCACCAACGGACAGTAATATGAACACTGAAGCTTTCTTT
NA	TRBJ2-1	TRBV27	NA	CASSLSLGTPYNEQFF	TGTGCCAGCAGTTTATCCCTGGGGACTCCCTACAATGAGCAGTTCTTC
TRBD1	TRBJ2-3	TRBV27	NA	CASSRTGPDTQYF	TGTGCCAGCAGCCGGACAGGACCAGATACGCAGTATTTT
NA	TRBJ1-5	TRBV10-2	NA	CASLQEFNQPQHF	TGCGCCAGCTTACAGGAATTCAATCAGCCCCAGCATTTT
NA	TRBJ1-3	TRBV19	NA	CASRGGQPGNTIYF	TGTGCCAGTAGGGGTGGACAGCCTGGAAACACCATATATTTT
TRBD2	TRBJ2-3	TRBV7-9	NA	CASAGVVTDTQYF	TGTGCCAGCGCGGGAGTTGTAACAGATACGCAGTATTTT
NA	TRBJ2-7	TRBV25-1	once	CASRDYYEQYF	TGTGCCAGCCGTGACTACTACGAGCAGTACTTC
NA	TRBJ1-5	TRBV5-1	once	CASSLGPRDGGVQPQHF	TGCGCCAGCAGCTTGGGACCCCGGGACGGAGGGGTTCAGCCCCAGCATTTT
TRBD2	TRBJ2-3	TRBV19	NA	CASSSGREFTDTQYF	TGTGCCAGTAGCTCGGGGCGGGAGTTCACAGATACGCAGTATTTT